The 21 T cell receptor beta chains listed next were all sequenced from one sample in a study of blood T cell repertoires in COVID-19. Clones were read by immunoSEQ multiplex PCR, and TCRdb kept only the in-frame ones, dropping some. The sample comprises about 52,000 clones, around 85% of which are singletons, and approximately 27% rests with the top ten. The sequenced sample was peripheral blood. These receptors were collected from a woman older than 75 with COVID-19, enrolled during active disease.

The chain uses TRBV5-8 and TRBJ2-7; 10 bases match TRBD1. There are 14 residues in the CDR3. Germline V gene sequence: CDR1 SGHTS, CDR2 YDEGEE. After removal of 6 bases from V and 3 bases from J, the junction contained 6 bases not matched to a gene. The DNA for the CDR3 is TGTGCCAGCAACCCGGGACAGGGGTACTACGAGCAGTACTTC. This translates into CASNPGQGYYEQYF.

The V gene is TRBV7-8, the J gene TRBJ2-1; D remains ambiguous. This CDR3 comprises 15 residues. Germline loops: CDR1 SGHVS, CDR2 FQNEAQ. V was cut by 1 base and J by 5 bases, with 12 bases left in between. In DNA form, the CDR3 reads TGTGCCAGCAGCTTAGGTCCAGTTACGCACAATGAGCAGTTCTTC. It is translated as CASSLGPVTHNEQFF.

Regarding this clone: Other DNA sequences within the sample encode an identical CDR3. This sequence joins TRBV7-6 and TRBJ1-5, with TRBD1 as a possible D gene (6 bases). Germline V gene sequence: CDR1 SGHVS, CDR2 FNYEAQ. CDR3 length: 15 amino acids. Trimming took off 5 bases at V and 3 bases at J, with 14 bases between the two ends. The CDR3 spells CASSLEQGFNQPQHF. The CDR3 coding sequence is TGTGCCAGCAGCCTGGAACAGGGCTTCAATCAGCCCCAGCATTTT.

V and J are TRBV5-1 and TRBJ2-5; the match to TRBD2 covers 9 bases. V lost 0 bases and J lost 5; bases outside the gene matches: 11. The CDR3 runs 17 residues. Per germline, CDR1 SGHRS and CDR2 YFSETQ. The CDR3 sequence: CASSLEKVAGVRETQYF. CDR3 DNA sequence: TGCGCCAGCAGCTTGGAGAAGGTAGCGGGAGTTCGGGAGACCCAGTACTTC.

The CDR3 loop is CASSLAAGQGTEAFF. In nucleotides, the CDR3 is TGCGCCAGCAGCTTGGCGGCAGGACAGGGGACTGAAGCTTTCTTT. This rearrangement joins TRBV5-1 to TRBJ1-1, with 9 nucleotides matching TRBD1. The J segment lost 5 bases and the V segment lost 0 bases, leaving 5 bases of the junction unmatched. Germline V lookup: CDR1 SGHRS, CDR2 YFSETQ. The CDR3 consists of 15 residues.

The genes are TRBV28 and TRBJ1-1; D not certain. Trimming cost V 7 bases and J 5 bases, with 20 bases left between them. Germline lookup yields CDR1 MDHEN and CDR2 SYDVKM. CDR3 size: 15 residues. CDR3 sequence reads: CASTHAQEGGTEAFF. CDR3 DNA: TGTGCCAGCACCCACGCTCAGGAGGGTGGGACTGAAGCTTTCTTT.

The genes are TRBV19 and TRBJ2-7; 7 nucleotides agree with TRBD2. V gave up 0 bases and J gave up 2 bases; unmatched junction bases: 7. This CDR3 region has 16 residues. CDR1 and CDR2 (germline): LNHDA, SQIVND (reference sequence). The CDR3 sequence: CASSIDKTSSTYEQYF. The CDR3 DNA reads as TGTGCCAGTAGTATAGACAAGACTAGCAGCACCTACGAGCAGTACTTC.

The gene calls are TRBV11-2 and TRBJ2-1; D is undetermined. Trimming removed 3 bases at V and 8 bases at J, with 11 bases between. Germline V CDR1 and CDR2: SGHAT, FQNNGV. The CDR3 has 13 amino acids. The CDR3 is CASSFGDWDEQFF. The CDR3 DNA reads TGTGCCAGCAGCTTTGGAGACTGGGATGAGCAGTTCTTC.

The chain employs TRBV11-3 and TRBJ2-2; TRBD1 aligns across 10 bases. CDR1 and CDR2 (germline): SGHNT, YENEEA. The length of the CDR3 is 16 residues. V dropped 4 bases and J dropped 6; count of bases not matched to a gene: 8. CDR3 loop: CASSSRTGGTAGELFF. The CDR3 DNA sequence: TGTGCCAGCAGCTCGCGGACAGGGGGTACCGCCGGGGAGCTGTTTTTT.

This clone showed up just a few times. This chain links TRBV7-3 with TRBJ2-7; 9 bases agree with TRBD1. The CDR3 is made up of 16 amino acids. CDR1 is SGHTA and CDR2 is FQGTGA in the germline V gene. V lost 0 bases, J lost 2 bases, and 5 bases stayed unmatched. The CDR3 DNA reads as TGTGCCAGCAGCTTAACCGGACAGGGGCCTACCTACGAGCAGTACTTC. Protein sequence: CASSLTGQGPTYEQYF. The full variable domain, rest sourced from reference TRBV7-3 and TRBJ2-7, is GAGVSQTPSNKVTEKGKYVELRCDPISGHTALYWYRQSLGQGPEFLIYFQGTGAADDSGLPNDRFFAVRPEGSVSTLKIQRTERGDSAVYLCASSLTGQGPTYEQYFGPGTRLTVT.

The J gene is TRBJ2-1, the V gene TRBV11-2; 10 bases agree with TRBD2. The ends lost 6 bases at V and 8 bases at J; junction bases unmatched: 7. The CDR3 length is 14 residues. CDR1 is SGHAT, CDR2 FQNNGV, per germline. The CDR3 DNA reads as TGTGCCAGCAGTGCTAGCGGGAGTCGAGATGAGCAGTTCTTC. Its translation is CASSASGSRDEQFF.

J is TRBJ2-1 and V is TRBV6-5; 9 positions match TRBD1. Trimming at V came to 6 bases and at J to 2 bases, leaving 5 bases not matched to a gene. In germline, CDR1 is MNHEY, CDR2 SVGAGI. The CDR3 sequence is 15 residues long. CDR3 protein: CASRGDRGAYNEQFF. The CDR3 bases are TGTGCCAGCAGGGGAGACAGGGGGGCCTACAATGAGCAGTTCTTC.

This sequence joins TRBV6-2 or TRBV6-3 and TRBJ1-2, with a possible D match to TRBD1 (6 bases). Germline CDR1 reads MNHEY; CDR2 reads SVGEGT. V was cut by 4 bases and J by 2 bases, with 11 bases left in between. The CDR3 covers 14 residues. Here the CDR3 reads CASSSLDRNYGYTF. CDR3 coding DNA: TGTGCCAGCAGTTCCCTGGACAGAAACTATGGCTACACCTTC.

The chain couples TRBV27 to TRBJ2-5; 8 bases are a match to TRBD1. The CDR3 has 16 amino acids. Unmatched junction bases numbered 13, after V lost 4 bases and J lost 6 bases. Germline CDR1 MNHEY, CDR2 SMNVEV (reference sequence). This chain's CDR3 is CASSSPLGQDPKTQYF. CDR3 bases: TGTGCCAGCAGTTCTCCCCTGGGACAGGACCCCAAGACCCAGTACTTC.

This chain links TRBV28 with TRBJ2-3; D not certain. Germline V gene data show CDR1 as MDHEN and CDR2 as SYDVKM. The V end lost 11 bases, the J end lost 1 base, and 16 bases lay between the germline ends. The CDR3 spans 14 residues. The CDR3 DNA is TGTGCCCGAGAAGGCGGCGCGCGCACAGATACGCAGTATTTT. Translation gives CAREGGARTDTQYF.

The V call is TRBV29-1, the J call TRBJ2-5; 14 nucleotides line up with TRBD2. The CDR3 extends over 14 amino acids. The germline V gene encodes CDR1 SQVTM and CDR2 ANQGSEA. V gave up 7 bases and J gave up 7 bases; unmatched junction bases: 8. The CDR3 reads CSAGTSGSPGTQYF. CDR3 nucleotides: TGCAGCGCAGGGACTAGCGGGAGCCCTGGGACCCAGTACTTC.

This clone turned up a few times. The chain recombines TRBV14 with TRBJ2-5; D not certain. The CDR3 totals 11 residues. V gave up 1 base and J gave up 7 bases, with 4 bases separating them. The germline V gene has CDR1 SGHDN and CDR2 FVKESK. In DNA form, the CDR3 reads TGTGCCAGCAGCCAAGGAGTGACCCAGTACTTC. It codes for CASSQGVTQYF. The entire variable domain, with the rest obtained from reference TRBV14 and TRBJ2-5, is as follows: EAGVTQFPSHSVIEKGQTVTLRCDPISGHDNLYWYRRVMGKEIKFLLHFVKESKQDESGMPNNRFLAERTGGTYSTLKVQPAELEDSGVYFCASSQGVTQYFGPGTRLLVL.

The CDR3 loop reads CASSPGLAGVSYQETQYF. DNA for the CDR3: TGTGCCAGCAGCCCTGGACTAGCGGGAGTCTCGTACCAAGAGACCCAGTACTTC. The V and J genes are TRBV14 and TRBJ2-5; 13 positions match TRBD2. Germline CDR1 SGHDN, CDR2 FVKESK. J gave up 0 bases and V 4 bases, and 8 bases lay outside the gene matches. There are 18 residues in the CDR3.

This clone has a handful of counts. The chain couples TRBV5-5 to TRBJ2-1, with D perhaps TRBD2 (6 bases). Between the trimmed V and J ends, which lost 10 bases and 8 bases, there was a span of 22 bases. This CDR3 is built from 14 residues. CDR1 SGHKS and CDR2 YYEKEE come from the germline V gene (reference sequence). CDR3 loop: CASREVPVKDEQFF. In DNA, the CDR3 is TGTGCCTCCAGGGAGGTCCCGGTGAAGGATGAGCAGTTCTTC.

The sample holds one count of this clone. The chain recombines TRBV25-1 with TRBJ2-7, with 10 bases identical to TRBD2. Per germline, CDR1 MGHDK and CDR2 SYGVNS. The CDR3 covers 15 residues. Losses at the gene ends were 6 bases for V and 4 bases for J; bases not matched to a gene: 9. CDR3 residues: CASSPASGSGYEQYF. In DNA form, the CDR3 reads TGTGCCAGCAGCCCCGCTAGCGGGAGCGGATACGAGCAGTACTTC.

This clone was observed once. The chain links TRBV12-5 to TRBJ2-1; TRBD1 aligns across 9 bases. This CDR3 is built from 15 residues. Germline CDR1 and CDR2: LGHNT and FRNRAP. The trim removed 6 bases at V and 3 bases at J, leaving 6 bases unmatched. The CDR3 nucleotides read TGTGCTAGTGGACCCGGGACAGGGCGCTACAATGAGCAGTTCTTC. Translating gives CASGPGTGRYNEQFF.